These T cell receptor beta chains were read from a single sample in a study of cytomegalovirus exposure and HLA in healthy donors. The protocol was immunoSEQ multiplex PCR, while the TCRdb copy is restricted to in-frame clones and leaves out a portion. This sample has fewer than 90,000 clones, with approximately 71% found just once. Material for sequencing was PBMCs. All receptors come from a man under 40 in good health and CMV-seronegative. CDR3s leave out the opening cysteine and the closing phenylalanine or tryptophan. Part of the rows lack a size; the others show once, few, many or a class for expanded clones.

TRBJ1-5 | - | TRBV19 | ASSPWSYSNQPQH
TRBJ1-5 | - | TRBV4-1 | ASSQEPLTDNQPQH
TRBJ2-1 | - | TRBV6-6 | ASSYWVETRDLAQF
TRBJ2-5 | - | TRBV11-3 | ASSSDSAKPQY
TRBJ2-2 | - | TRBV28 | ASSLLAGVSNTGELF
TRBJ2-7 | few | TRBV18 | ASSLAGTGSYEQY
TRBJ2-3 | few | TRBV30 | AWSGWAGAGDTQY
TRBJ2-1 | - | TRBV19 | ASSLGLVYNEQF
TRBJ2-3 | - | TRBV9 | ASSVELAGAQVTDTQY
TRBJ2-1 | - | TRBV5-1 | ASSQGLAGGLYNEQF
TRBJ2-6 | - | TRBV10-3 | AISEFLPDKSGTVDLRRANVLT
TRBJ1-4 | - | TRBV10-3 | AIRTGENEKLF
TRBJ2-6 | - | TRBV11-2 | ASRDRGGVGANVLT
TRBJ2-7 | once | TRBV7-8 | ASSSTGTYEQY
TRBJ2-7 | - | TRBV28 | ASSGGLPDEQY
TRBJ2-1 | - | TRBV5-4 | ASSRGWDSGYNEQF
TRBJ2-5 | - | TRBV11-2 | ASSPSGTGGNWETQY
TRBJ1-2 | - | TRBV6-5 | ASSYSNRGYYGYT
TRBJ1-2 | - | TRBV4-1 | ASSQGAELSNYGYT
TRBJ1-2 | - | TRBV10-3 | AAGQGYGYT
- | - | TRBV10-3 | AISASGGYEQY
TRBJ1-3 | - | TRBV6-5 | ASSETRGSGNTIY
TRBJ2-1 | - | TRBV5-1 | ASSWGTSGYNEQF
TRBJ2-2 | - | TRBV5-1 | ASSLTDTGELF
TRBJ2-3 | - | TRBV10-3 | AISEGRGNTDTQY
TRBJ2-1 | - | TRBV2 | ASSGLAKSSYNEQF
TRBJ1-2 | - | TRBV30 | AWSVGVGYT
TRBJ2-1 | - | TRBV5-1 | ASSKSGGGRNEQF
TRBJ1-5 | - | TRBV4-2 | ASSVSGSNQPQH
TRBJ1-1 | - | TRBV18 | ASSPRQGQTEAF
TRBJ2-7 | - | TRBV30 | AWSIVRAYEQY
TRBJ2-3 | few | TRBV2 | ASSRQGPTDTQY
TRBJ2-1 | once | TRBV27 | ASSFLTGNNEQF
TRBJ1-1 | - | TRBV11-2 | ASSLFKNTEAF
TRBJ1-5 | - | TRBV14 | ASSQRQGGHLSNQPQH
TRBJ2-5 | - | TRBV5-5 | ASSLTSVTGGLTIPY
TRBJ2-7 | - | TRBV6-5 | ASITGGSPYEQY
TRBJ2-1 | - | TRBV10-2 | ASSREASGYNEQF
TRBJ2-1 | - | TRBV2 | ASRPGTSGGSSYNEQF
TRBJ2-3 | - | TRBV4-3 | ASSQDLAGGRTDTQY
TRBJ2-3 | - | TRBV18 | ASSPGLVSTDTQY
TRBJ1-4 | - | TRBV5-1 | ASSLEGVNEKLF
TRBJ2-2 | - | TRBV4-1 | ASSHQTSGRSNTGELF
TRBJ2-7 | - | TRBV7-2 | ASSSPGQGTSYEQY
TRBJ1-4 | - | TRBV19 | ASRHRANEKLF
TRBJ2-4 | - | TRBV4-1 | ASSPIGTGTEKNIQY
TRBJ1-2 | - | TRBV4-2 | ASSQEGVGQGGYT
TRBJ2-7 | - | TRBV28 | ASSLSTISTDEQY